The source of this TCR beta chain is a study of OX40 agonist ivuxolimab in advanced cancers. TCRdb's copy holds only in-frame clones and misses some; the assay was immunoSEQ multiplex PCR. The sample has tens of thousands of clones, under 95% seen once; the top ten hold approximately 11%. Germline-derived CDR1 and CDR2 are WSHSY and SAAADI. The ends lost 0 bases at V and 5 bases at J; junction bases unmatched: 4. The length of the CDR3 is 17 residues. This sample comprised CD4+ or CD8+ T cells sorted from blood, obtained in a trial of the OX40 agonist ivuxolimab. V is TRBV10-2 and J is TRBJ2-7; 16 bases align to TRBD2. This receptor was taken from an adult with an advanced solid tumor such as melanoma, head and neck, liver or kidney cancer. CDR3 DNA sequence: TGCGCCAGCAGTGAGTCCGGGACTAGCGGGAGGGGGCACGAGCAGTACTTC. This gives the protein CASSESGTSGRGHEQYF.